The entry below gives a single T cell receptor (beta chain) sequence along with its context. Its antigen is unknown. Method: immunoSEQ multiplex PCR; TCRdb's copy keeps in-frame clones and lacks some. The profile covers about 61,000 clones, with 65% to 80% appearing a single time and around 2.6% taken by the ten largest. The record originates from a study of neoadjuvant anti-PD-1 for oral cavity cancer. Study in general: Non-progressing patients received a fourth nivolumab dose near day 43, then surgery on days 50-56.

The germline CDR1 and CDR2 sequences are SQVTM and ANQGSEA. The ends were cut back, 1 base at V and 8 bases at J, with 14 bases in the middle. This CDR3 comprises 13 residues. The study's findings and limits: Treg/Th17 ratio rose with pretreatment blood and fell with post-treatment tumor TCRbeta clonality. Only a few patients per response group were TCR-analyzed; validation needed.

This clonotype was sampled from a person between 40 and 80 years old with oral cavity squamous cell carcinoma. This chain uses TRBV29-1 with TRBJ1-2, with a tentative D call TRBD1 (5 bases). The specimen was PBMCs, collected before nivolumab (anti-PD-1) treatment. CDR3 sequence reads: CSVEVVGAGGYTF. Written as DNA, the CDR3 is TGCAGCGTTGAAGTAGTAGGGGCGGGGGGCTACACCTTC.